The 2 T cell receptor beta chains below come from one sample, sequenced in a study of cytomegalovirus exposure and HLA in healthy donors. PCR primers comprised 60 Vbeta and 13 Jbeta primers. The method was immunoSEQ multiplex PCR; TCRdb's version includes in-frame clones alone and lacks a portion of them. The table records about 140,000 clones, around 75% of them present only once. Sequencing was carried out using PBMCs. The source is a woman younger than 45 in good health and CMV-seronegative.

The chain recombines TRBV9 with TRBJ1-3, with D unresolved. The CDR3 runs to 15 residues. V was cut by 0 bases and J by 8 bases, with 15 bases left in between. The germline V gene has CDR1 SGDLS and CDR2 YYNGEE. CDR3 sequence (DNA): TGTGCCAGCAGCGTAGCACCCCTCGACGGGGACACCATATATTTT. Translating it yields CASSVAPLDGDTIYF.

CDR3 DNA sequence: TGTGCCAGCAGCTTAGGATCGGGGGGCGAAGGCTATGGCTACACCTTC. Translation: CASSLGSGGEGYGYTF. The gene calls are TRBV7-9 and TRBJ1-2; possibly TRBD1 for D (6 bases). This CDR3 contains 16 residues. From germline, CDR1 is SEHNR and CDR2 FQNEAQ (reference sequence). The V end lost 1 base, the J end lost 4 bases, and 16 bases lay between the germline ends.